The 9 T cell receptor beta chains below come from one sample, sequenced in a study of blood T cell repertoires in COVID-19. Some clones are missing from TCRdb's copy, which holds only in-frame ones; the method was immunoSEQ multiplex PCR. The profile covers about 400,000 clones, with roughly 86% appearing a single time and 2% to 2.5% taken by the ten largest. Specimen: PBMCs or T cells enriched from blood (not recorded which). Receptor source: a woman between 35 and 50 years old with acute COVID-19.

The rearrangement links TRBV5-1 to TRBJ2-3; the D gene is possibly TRBD1 (5 bases). Germline CDR1 and CDR2: SGHRS and YFSETQ. The V gene lost 0 bases and the J gene lost 4 bases, with 12 bases spanning the gap. CDR3 length: 15 amino acids. The CDR3 reads CASSLGQGWADTQYF. The CDR3 nucleotides read TGCGCCAGCAGCTTGGGGCAGGGATGGGCAGATACGCAGTATTTT.

V gene TRBV18 combines with J gene TRBJ1-2; the D gene is possibly TRBD1 (6 bases). This CDR3 comprises 14 residues. V lost 6 bases, J lost 4 bases, and 15 bases lay in between. From germline, CDR1 is KGHSH and CDR2 LQKENI. The CDR3 reads CASSPNREIYGYTF. The CDR3 DNA reads as TGTGCCAGCTCTCCCAACAGGGAGATCTATGGCTACACCTTC.

This clone was found a few times. The gene calls are TRBV7-8 and TRBJ1-5; D remains unclear. Germline V gene lookup returns CDR1 SGHVS and CDR2 FQNEAQ. The V end was cut by 3 bases, the J end by 6 bases, with 6 bases between. The CDR3 contains 12 residues. CDR3 sequence (DNA): TGTGCCAGCAGCTTTTCATTTCAGCCCCAGCATTTT. It encodes CASSFSFQPQHF.

This chain connects TRBV4-2 to TRBJ2-7; D gene unclear. V was pared by 0 bases and J by 5 bases, with 8 bases between. The CDR3 covers 13 residues. Germline V gene data show CDR1 as LGHNA and CDR2 as YNFKEQ. The CDR3 is CASSQDRTDEQYF. Written as DNA, the CDR3 is TGTGCCAGCAGCCAAGATCGAACGGACGAGCAGTACTTC.

V usage is TRBV3-1 (or the pseudogene TRBV3-2) and J usage is TRBJ2-1; 8 bases fit TRBD2. The CDR3 sequence is 17 residues long. V lost 2 bases, J lost 0 bases, and 6 bases stayed unmatched. Germline V gene data show CDR1 as LGHDT and CDR2 as YNNKEL (reference sequence). CDR3 protein: CASSQFSAGASYNEQFF. The CDR3 DNA reads TGTGCCAGCAGCCAATTTTCAGCGGGGGCCTCCTACAATGAGCAGTTCTTC.

This clone was detected a few times. CDR3 in DNA: TGTGCCTGGACCGGTGGGACAGTGAACACCGGGGAGCTGTTTTTT. Amino acid sequence: CAWTGGTVNTGELFF. The V and J genes are TRBV30 and TRBJ2-2, with 7 bases fitting TRBD1. CDR3 length: 15 amino acids. Per the germline V gene, CDR1 is GTSNPN and CDR2 is SVGIG (reference sequence). V dropped 4 bases and J dropped 1; count of bases not matched to a gene: 6. The whole variable domain, remainder taken from reference TRBV30 and TRBJ2-2, is SQTIHQWPATLVQPVGSPLSLECTVEGTSNPNLYWYRQAAGRGLQLLFYSVGIGQISSEVPQNLSASRPQDRQFILSSKKLLLSDSGFYLCAWTGGTVNTGELFFGEGSRLTVL.

This clone turned up a few times. V usage is TRBV12-3 or TRBV12-4 and J usage is TRBJ1-2; tentative D call: TRBD1 (5 bases). Trimming cost V 6 bases and J 8 bases, with 10 bases left between them. The CDR3 loop spans 11 amino acids. The CDR3 loop reads CASRTRVGYTF. In DNA form, the CDR3 reads TGTGCCAGCAGAACCAGGGTAGGCTACACCTTC.

The CDR3 loop reads CASSNPGTGGYEQYF. In DNA, the CDR3 is TGTGCCAGCTCCAACCCCGGGACAGGGGGCTACGAGCAGTACTTC. The chain links TRBV18 to TRBJ2-7; 11 nucleotides line up with TRBD1. This CDR3 has 15 amino acids. Germline lookup yields CDR1 KGHSH and CDR2 LQKENI. J gave up 3 bases and V 6 bases, and 7 bases lay outside the gene matches.

The chain employs TRBV4-2 and TRBJ1-2, with 12 bases aligning to TRBD1. This CDR3 is 15 amino acids long. V trimming: 5 bases; J trimming: 4 bases; junction bases outside the gene matches: 5. Germline V lookup: CDR1 LGHNA, CDR2 YNFKEQ. The CDR3 here is CASSTRDRGPYGYTF. CDR3 coding DNA: TGTGCCAGCAGCACCCGGGACAGGGGGCCCTATGGCTACACCTTC.